This T cell receptor (beta chain) was profiled in a study of human T cells and chemical hapten exposure. Study-wide background: An approximately 2 cm by approximately 2 cm inner upper arm patch received 2% DPC for sensitization. Patients having alopecia areata, totalis or universalis were mostly female. There were per-sample TCR yield variations, arising mainly from small pooled library volume differences.

Study processing details: Between 23,224 and 690,600 TCRs appeared in each sample, and the median stood at about 100,000. MiXCR was run by TCRdb on the RACE reads, yielding one entry per CDR3 protein. What appears here as the V and J calls and clone size reflects TCRdb's work, not the paper's. The sample lists about 380,000 distinct CDR3 sequences, nearly 6.5% seen once, with around 6.1% in the top ten. Time point indicated: patch test 2, 6 weeks after DPC sensitization. Treatment specified: therapeutic diphenylcyclopropenone sensitization with weekly scalp DPC. CDR3 length: 13 residues. Germline assignment: CDR1 SGDLS and CDR2 YYNGEE. The V gene lost 3 bases and the J gene lost 6 bases, with 10 bases spanning the gap.

The chain is built from TRBV9 and TRBJ2-1; D is possibly TRBD2 (6 bases). This clonotype originated in a young woman with alopecia areata. Some clones in this sample may be carry-over from other donors' samples. Material: whole blood, obtained in connection with sensitization to the hapten diphenylcyclopropenone (DPC). The CDR3 DNA follows: TGTGCCAGCAGCGAAAGACTAGTCAATGAGCAGTTCTTC. It specifies CASSERLVNEQFF.